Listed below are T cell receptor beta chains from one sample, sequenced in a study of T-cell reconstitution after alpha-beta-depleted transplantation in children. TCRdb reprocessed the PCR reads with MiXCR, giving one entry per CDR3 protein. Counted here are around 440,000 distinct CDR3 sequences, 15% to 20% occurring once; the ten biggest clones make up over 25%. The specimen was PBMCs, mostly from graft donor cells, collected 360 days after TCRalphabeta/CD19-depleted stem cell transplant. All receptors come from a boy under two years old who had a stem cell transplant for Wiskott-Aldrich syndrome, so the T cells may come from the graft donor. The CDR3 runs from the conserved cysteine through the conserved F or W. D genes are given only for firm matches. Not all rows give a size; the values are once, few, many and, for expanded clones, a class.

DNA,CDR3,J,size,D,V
TGCGCCAGCAGCTTGGGGCCAGGCCCGGGGTACGAGCAGTACTTC,CASSLGPGPGYEQYF,TRBJ2-7,few,NA,TRBV5-1
TGCAGTGCTAGAGAGAGTACACCCCCAGGCTACGAGCAGTACTTC,CSARESTPPGYEQYF,TRBJ2-7,few,NA,TRBV20-1
TGTGCCAGCAGTATCCTGAAAGTAGGGGGGAATGGGTACAATGAGCAGTTCTTC,CASSILKVGGNGYNEQFF,TRBJ2-1,NA,NA,TRBV12-3/TRBV12-4
TGCGCCAGCAGCTTTGATCTAGCGGGAGTTCAGGAGCAGTACTTC,CASSFDLAGVQEQYF,TRBJ2-7,NA,TRBD2,TRBV5-1
TGTGCCAGCAGTGAATGGGGGAACACTGAAGCTTTCTTT,CASSEWGNTEAFF,TRBJ1-1,many,NA,TRBV2
TGTGCCATCAGTGAGTTTCTAGCGGGAGTCGATGAGCAGTTCTTC,CAISEFLAGVDEQFF,TRBJ2-1,many,TRBD2,TRBV10-3
TGTGCCATCAGGGGGACGGCTAATGAAAAACTGTTTTTT,CAIRGTANEKLFF,TRBJ1-4,many,NA,TRBV10-3
TGTGCCATTCAATCCAGGGGGAACACTGAAGCTTTCTTT,CAIQSRGNTEAFF,TRBJ1-1,NA,NA,TRBV12-3/TRBV12-4
TGTGCCAGCAGTACCCGGGCACGGAACACTGAAGCTTTCTTT,CASSTRARNTEAFF,TRBJ1-1,NA,NA,TRBV12-3/TRBV12-4
TGTGCCAGCAGCTTATTGCGGTCCGGAGATGGGACCCAGTACTTC,CASSLLRSGDGTQYF,TRBJ2-5,NA,NA,TRBV7-6
TGTGCCAGCAGCCGGGAACATCGAGTGGGAGGGAGATGGACCCAGTACTTC,CASSREHRVGGRWTQYF,TRBJ2-5,few,TRBD2,TRBV3-1
TGTGCCAGCAGTTACTCTCCACAGGGGGCCCCCTACGAGCAGTACTTC,CASSYSPQGAPYEQYF,TRBJ2-7,few,TRBD1,TRBV6-5
TGTGCCAGCAGTTACGTCGGGGTCTGGGCCACCGGGGAGCTGTTTTTT,CASSYVGVWATGELFF,TRBJ2-2,NA,NA,TRBV6-5
TGTGCCATCATGACAGGGTATGACGATGAGCAGTTCTTC,CAIMTGYDDEQFF,TRBJ2-1,NA,TRBD1,TRBV10-3
TGTGCCAGCTTGGCAGGGGAGTACCAAGAGACCCAGTACTTC,CASLAGEYQETQYF,TRBJ2-5,NA,NA,TRBV7-9
TGTGCCAGCAGAAGGACGTGGGCCCCCACCCATGAGCAGTTCTTC,CASRRTWAPTHEQFF,TRBJ2-1,few,NA,TRBV28
TGTGCCATCAGTGAGTCTCAGAGGGGGAATGAGCAGTTCTTC,CAISESQRGNEQFF,TRBJ2-1,NA,NA,TRBV10-3
TGCGCCAGCAGTGACGGACTATTTTCCTACGAGCAGTACTTC,CASSDGLFSYEQYF,TRBJ2-7,few,NA,TRBV4-1
TGTGCCACCAGTGCCGCAACTAGCGCAGATACGCAGTATTTT,CATSAATSADTQYF,TRBJ2-3,NA,TRBD2,TRBV24-1
TGCAGTGCTAGAGGACAGGGGGATCAGCCCCAGCATTTT,CSARGQGDQPQHF,TRBJ1-5,NA,TRBD1,TRBV20-1
TGTGCCAGCAGTGCCGGGACAGGGCGCCAGCCCCAGCATTTT,CASSAGTGRQPQHF,TRBJ1-5,many,TRBD1,TRBV12-3/TRBV12-4
TGTGCCAGCAGTTCTACACGCCCGCGGACCCAGTACTTC,CASSSTRPRTQYF,TRBJ2-5,few,NA,TRBV28
TGTGCCAGCAGTTACCCCACCGGGGAGGGCTGGAATCAGCCCCAGCATTTT,CASSYPTGEGWNQPQHF,TRBJ1-5,few,NA,TRBV6-2/TRBV6-3
TGTGCCAGTAGAAAAGACCGGGACAGAAGAGATACGCAGTATTTT,CASRKDRDRRDTQYF,TRBJ2-3,NA,TRBD1,TRBV19
TGTGCCATCAGCCTAGCCGGCACAGATACGCAGTATTTT,CAISLAGTDTQYF,TRBJ2-3,NA,NA,TRBV10-3
TGCAGTGCTACGGACAGGGCTAATGAGCAGTTCTTC,CSATDRANEQFF,TRBJ2-1,NA,TRBD1,TRBV20-1
TGTGCCAGCTCCCAGACATCGGACACTCTCCAGTATTTT,CASSQTSDTLQYF,TRBJ2-3,NA,NA,TRBV18
TGTGCCAGCAGTGAACCGGGGCCTTTCTCCTACGAGCAGTACTTC,CASSEPGPFSYEQYF,TRBJ2-7,few,NA,TRBV25-1
TGTGCCAGCTCACCGGACATGGACAAAAACATTCAGTACTTC,CASSPDMDKNIQYF,TRBJ2-4,few,NA,TRBV18